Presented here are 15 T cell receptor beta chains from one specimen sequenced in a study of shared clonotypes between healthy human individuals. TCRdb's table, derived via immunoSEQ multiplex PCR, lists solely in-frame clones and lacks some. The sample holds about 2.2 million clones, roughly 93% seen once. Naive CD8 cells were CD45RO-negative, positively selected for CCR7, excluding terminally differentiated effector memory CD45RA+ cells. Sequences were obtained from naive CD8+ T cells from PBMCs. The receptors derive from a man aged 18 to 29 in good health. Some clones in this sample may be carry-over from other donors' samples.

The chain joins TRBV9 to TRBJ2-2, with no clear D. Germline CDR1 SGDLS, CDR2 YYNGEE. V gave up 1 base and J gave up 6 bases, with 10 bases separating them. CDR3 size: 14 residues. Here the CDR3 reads CASSVQSAPGELFF. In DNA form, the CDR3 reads TGTGCCAGCAGCGTACAATCGGCTCCCGGGGAGCTGTTTTTT.

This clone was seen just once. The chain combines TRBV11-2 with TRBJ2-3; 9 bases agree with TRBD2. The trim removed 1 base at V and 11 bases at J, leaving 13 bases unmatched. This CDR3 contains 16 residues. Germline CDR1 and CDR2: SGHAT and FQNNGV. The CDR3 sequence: CASSLGLAVKASEQYF. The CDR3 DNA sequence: TGTGCCAGCAGCTTAGGACTAGCGGTAAAGGCCTCAGAGCAGTATTTT.

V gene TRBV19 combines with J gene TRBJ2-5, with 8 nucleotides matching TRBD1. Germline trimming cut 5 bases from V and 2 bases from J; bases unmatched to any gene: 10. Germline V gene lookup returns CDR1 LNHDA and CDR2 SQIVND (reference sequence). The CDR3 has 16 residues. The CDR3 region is CASSARTGFPQETQYF. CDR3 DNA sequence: TGTGCCAGTAGTGCCCGGACAGGGTTCCCACAAGAGACCCAGTACTTC.

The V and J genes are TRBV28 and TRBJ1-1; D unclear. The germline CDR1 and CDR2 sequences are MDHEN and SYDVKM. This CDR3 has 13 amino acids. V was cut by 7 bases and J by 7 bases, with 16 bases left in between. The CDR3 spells CASKPTGLIEAFF. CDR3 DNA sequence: TGTGCCAGCAAACCCACCGGCCTGATTGAAGCTTTCTTT.

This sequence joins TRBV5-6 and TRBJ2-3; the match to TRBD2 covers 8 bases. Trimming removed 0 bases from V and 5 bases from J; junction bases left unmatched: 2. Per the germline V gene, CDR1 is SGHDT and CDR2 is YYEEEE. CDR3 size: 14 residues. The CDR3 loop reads CASSLALAGDTQYF. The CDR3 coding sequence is TGTGCCAGCAGCTTGGCCCTAGCGGGAGATACGCAGTATTTT. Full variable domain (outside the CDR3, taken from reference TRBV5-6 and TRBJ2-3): DAGVTQSPTHLIKTRGQQVTLRCSPKSGHDTVSWYQQALGQGPQFIFQYYEEEERQRGNFPDRFSGHQFPNYSSELNVNALLLGDSALYLCASSLALAGDTQYFGPGTRLTVL.

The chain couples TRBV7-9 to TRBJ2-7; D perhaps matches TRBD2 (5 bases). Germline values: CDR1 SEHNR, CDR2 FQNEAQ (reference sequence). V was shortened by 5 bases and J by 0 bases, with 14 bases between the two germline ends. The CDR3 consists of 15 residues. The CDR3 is CASSNLARSSYEQYF. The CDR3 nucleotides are TGTGCCAGCAGCAACCTAGCTCGAAGCTCCTACGAGCAGTACTTC.

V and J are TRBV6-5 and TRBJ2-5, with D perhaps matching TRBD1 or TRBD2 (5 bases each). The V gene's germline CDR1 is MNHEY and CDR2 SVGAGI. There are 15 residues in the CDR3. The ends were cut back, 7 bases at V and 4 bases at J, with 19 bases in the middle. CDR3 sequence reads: CASTEGSSLIETQYF. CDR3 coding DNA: TGTGCCAGCACAGAGGGGAGTAGCTTGATAGAGACCCAGTACTTC.

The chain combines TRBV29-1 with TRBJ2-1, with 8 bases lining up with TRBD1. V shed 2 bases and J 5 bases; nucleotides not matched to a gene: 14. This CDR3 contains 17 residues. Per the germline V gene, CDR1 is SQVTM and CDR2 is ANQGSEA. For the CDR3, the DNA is TGCAGCGTTGAAAGGCACGTGCAGACAGGGGTAAACAATGAGCAGTTCTTC. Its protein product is CSVERHVQTGVNNEQFF.

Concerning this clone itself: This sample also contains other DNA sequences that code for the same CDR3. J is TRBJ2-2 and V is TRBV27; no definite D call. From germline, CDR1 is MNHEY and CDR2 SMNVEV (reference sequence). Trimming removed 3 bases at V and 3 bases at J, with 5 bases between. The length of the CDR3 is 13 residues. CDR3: CASSFPYTGELFF. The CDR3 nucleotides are TGTGCCAGCAGTTTTCCCTACACCGGGGAGCTGTTTTTT.

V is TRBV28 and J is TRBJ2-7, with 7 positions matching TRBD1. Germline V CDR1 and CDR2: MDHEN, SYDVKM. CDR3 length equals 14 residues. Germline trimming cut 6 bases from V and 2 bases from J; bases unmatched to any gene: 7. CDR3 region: CASRQPGQAYEQYF. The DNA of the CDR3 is TGTGCCAGCAGACAACCCGGACAGGCCTACGAGCAGTACTTC.

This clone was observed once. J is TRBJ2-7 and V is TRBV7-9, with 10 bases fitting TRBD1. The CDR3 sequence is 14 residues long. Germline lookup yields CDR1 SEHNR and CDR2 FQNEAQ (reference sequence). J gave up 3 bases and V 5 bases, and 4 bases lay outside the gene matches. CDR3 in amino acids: CASSQTGGFYEQYF. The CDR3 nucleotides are TGTGCCAGCAGCCAGACAGGGGGCTTCTACGAGCAGTACTTC.

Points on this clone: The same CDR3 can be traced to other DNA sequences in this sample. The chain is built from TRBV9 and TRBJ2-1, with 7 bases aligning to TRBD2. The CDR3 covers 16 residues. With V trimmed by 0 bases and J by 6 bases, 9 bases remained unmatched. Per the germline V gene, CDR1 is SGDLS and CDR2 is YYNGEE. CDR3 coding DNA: TGTGCCAGCAGCGTAGGTGGGGGGAGGGCCCCCAATGAGCAGTTCTTC. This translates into CASSVGGGRAPNEQFF.

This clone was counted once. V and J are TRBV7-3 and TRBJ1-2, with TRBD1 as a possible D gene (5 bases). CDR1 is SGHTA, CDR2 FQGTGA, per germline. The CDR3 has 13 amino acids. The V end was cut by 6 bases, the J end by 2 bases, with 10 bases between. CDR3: CASSDRANYGYTF. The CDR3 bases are TGTGCCAGCAGTGACAGAGCCAACTATGGCTACACCTTC.

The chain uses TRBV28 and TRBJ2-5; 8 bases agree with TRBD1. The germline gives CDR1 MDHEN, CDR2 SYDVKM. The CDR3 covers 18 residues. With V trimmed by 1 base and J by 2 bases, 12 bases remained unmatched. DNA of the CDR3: TGTGCCAGCAGTTTATTGTTGCAGGGGGCAGGTCTGCAAGAGACCCAGTACTTC. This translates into CASSLLLQGAGLQETQYF.

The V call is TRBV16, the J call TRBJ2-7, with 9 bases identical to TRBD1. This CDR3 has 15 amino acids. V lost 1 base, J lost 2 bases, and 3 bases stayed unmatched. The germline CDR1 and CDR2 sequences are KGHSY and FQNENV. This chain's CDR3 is CASSQLGDRAYEQYF. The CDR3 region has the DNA TGTGCCAGCAGCCAATTGGGGGACAGGGCCTACGAGCAGTACTTC.